This T cell receptor (beta chain) was sequenced during a study of cytomegalovirus exposure and HLA in healthy donors. Losses at the gene ends were 6 bases for V and 2 bases for J; bases not matched to a gene: 12. Germline lookup yields CDR1 SNHLY and CDR2 FYNNEI. The CDR3 sequence is 17 residues long. The PCR had 60 Vbeta and 13 Jbeta primers. Libraries were prepared by immunoSEQ multiplex PCR; TCRdb keeps only in-frame clonotypes and omits some of them. The sample holds about 100,000 clones; under 85% are singletons and the top ten take 1.9%. The clonotype comes from a woman aged 40-49 years in good health and CMV-seronegative. The rearrangement joins TRBV2 to TRBJ2-7; TRBD2 aligns across 11 bases. The sample was PBMCs. CDR3 DNA: TGTGCCAGCAGGGTTGGACTAGCGGGTTTTATCCCCTACGAGCAGTACTTC. The encoded protein is CASRVGLAGFIPYEQYF. Complete variable domain (other parts from reference TRBV2 and TRBJ2-7): EPEVTQTPSHQVTQMGQEVILRCVPISNHLYFYWYRQILGQKVEFLVSFYNNEISEKSEIFDDQFSVERPDGSNFTLKIRSTKLEDSAMYFCASRVGLAGFIPYEQYFGPGTRLTVT.